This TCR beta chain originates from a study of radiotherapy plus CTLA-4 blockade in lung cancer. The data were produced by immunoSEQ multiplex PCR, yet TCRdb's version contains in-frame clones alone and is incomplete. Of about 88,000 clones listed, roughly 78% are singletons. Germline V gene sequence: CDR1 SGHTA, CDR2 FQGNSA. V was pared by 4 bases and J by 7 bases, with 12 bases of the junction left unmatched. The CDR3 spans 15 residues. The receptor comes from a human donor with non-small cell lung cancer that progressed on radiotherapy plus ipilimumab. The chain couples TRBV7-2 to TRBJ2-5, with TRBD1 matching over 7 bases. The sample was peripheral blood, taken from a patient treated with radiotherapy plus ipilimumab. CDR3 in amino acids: CASSWTVGQDGTQYF. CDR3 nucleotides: TGTGCCAGCAGCTGGACCGTCGGACAGGACGGGACCCAGTACTTC. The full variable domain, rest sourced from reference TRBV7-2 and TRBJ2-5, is GAGVSQSPSNKVTEKGKDVELRCDPISGHTALYWYRQSLGQGLEFLIYFQGNSAPDKSGLPSDRFSAERTGGSVSTLTIQRTQQEDSAVYLCASSWTVGQDGTQYFGPGTRLLVL.